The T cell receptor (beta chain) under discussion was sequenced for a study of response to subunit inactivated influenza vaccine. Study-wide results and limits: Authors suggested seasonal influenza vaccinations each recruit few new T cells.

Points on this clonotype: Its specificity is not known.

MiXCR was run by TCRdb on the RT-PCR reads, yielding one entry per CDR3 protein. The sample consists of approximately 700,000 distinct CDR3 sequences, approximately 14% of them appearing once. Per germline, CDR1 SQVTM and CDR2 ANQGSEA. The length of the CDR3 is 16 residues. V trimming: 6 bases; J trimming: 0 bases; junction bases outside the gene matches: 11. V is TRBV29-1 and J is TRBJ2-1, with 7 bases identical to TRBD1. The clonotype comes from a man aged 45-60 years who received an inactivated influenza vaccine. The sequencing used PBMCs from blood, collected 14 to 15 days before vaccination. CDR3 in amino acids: CSVVKGQPSSYNEQFF. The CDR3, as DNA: TGCAGCGTGGTTAAGGGACAGCCGAGCTCCTACAATGAGCAGTTCTTC.